This T cell receptor (beta chain) was captured by sequencing in a study of T cell responses to AZD1222 COVID-19 vaccine. Points from the study as a whole: Recipients of AZD1222 seropositive at baseline numbered only five or six. Clonal diversity may have been underestimated, and the donors were mostly white British, with more females than males.

In regard to this clone: Antigen: not known.

Here immunoSEQ multiplex PCR was the method, and the copy in TCRdb shows in-frame clones only, minus some. The sample includes 95,000 to 150,000 clones, approximately 92% of them seen just once. Trimming left V 5 bases short and J 1 base short, with 11 bases between. Per germline, CDR1 MDHEN and CDR2 SYDVKM. The length of the CDR3 is 15 residues. The sample in question was peripheral blood, obtained on day 0 of AZD1222 vaccination. The rearrangement joins TRBV28 to TRBJ1-4; D is undetermined. The clonotype comes from an adult in good health. The CDR3: CASSALTGTNEKLFF. The DNA for the CDR3 is TGTGCCAGCAGTGCCCTTACTGGAACTAATGAAAAACTGTTTTTT.